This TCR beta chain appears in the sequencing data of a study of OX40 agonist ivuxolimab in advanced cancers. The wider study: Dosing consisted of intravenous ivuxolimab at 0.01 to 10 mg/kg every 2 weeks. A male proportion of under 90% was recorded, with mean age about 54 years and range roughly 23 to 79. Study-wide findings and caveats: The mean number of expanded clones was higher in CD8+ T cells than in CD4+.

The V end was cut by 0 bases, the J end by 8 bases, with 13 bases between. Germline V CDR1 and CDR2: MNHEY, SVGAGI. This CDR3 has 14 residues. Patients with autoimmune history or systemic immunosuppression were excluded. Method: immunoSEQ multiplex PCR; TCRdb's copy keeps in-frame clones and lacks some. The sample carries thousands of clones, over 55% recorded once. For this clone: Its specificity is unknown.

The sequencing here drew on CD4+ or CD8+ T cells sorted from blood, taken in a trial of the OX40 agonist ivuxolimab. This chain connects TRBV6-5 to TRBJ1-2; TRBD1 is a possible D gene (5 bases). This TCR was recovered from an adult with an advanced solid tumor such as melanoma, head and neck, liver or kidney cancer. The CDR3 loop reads CASSYSTDVRGYTF. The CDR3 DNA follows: TGTGCCAGCAGTTACTCGACAGACGTTAGAGGCTACACCTTC.